One and the same sample provided the 7 T cell receptor beta chains below, sequenced in a study of beta chain features in type 1 diabetes. Study findings and constraints: Shorter TCRB CDR3s, moderately but significantly so, were found in Type 1 diabetes patients in all four CD4+ subsets.

No antigens are known for them. Expressed TCRB transcripts were sequenced because the isolated RNA had all been reverse transcribed beforehand. The method was immunoSEQ multiplex PCR; TCRdb's version includes in-frame clones alone and lacks a portion of them. Altogether roughly 350,000 clones are present, about 10% being singletons, with the ten largest covering 0.6%. What was sequenced was central memory CD4+ T cells from blood. The receptors were sampled from a man aged 25-45 years with type 1 diabetes.

This clone has a handful of counts. Other DNA sequences in this specimen translate into the identical CDR3. The chain couples TRBV25-1 to TRBJ1-2; unclear D gene. V lost 6 bases and J 5 bases, leaving 7 bases between the germline ends. The V gene's germline CDR1 is MGHDK and CDR2 SYGVNS. There are 11 residues in the CDR3. CDR3 sequence (DNA): TGTGCCAGCAGCGGAGGGTATGGCTACACCTTC. Its translation is CASSGGYGYTF.

This clone was observed a handful of times. This rearrangement joins TRBV2 to TRBJ2-7; the D gene could be TRBD1 or TRBD2 (5 bases each). This CDR3 has 12 amino acids. Germline V gene sequence: CDR1 SNHLY, CDR2 FYNNEI. Trimming took 2 bases from V and 9 from J, leaving 11 bases between them. The CDR3 reads CASSELSGAQYF. The CDR3 region has the DNA TGTGCCAGCAGTGAACTGTCCGGGGCGCAGTACTTC. The full variable domain, in which reference TRBV2 and TRBJ2-7 provide the parts outside the CDR3, is EPEVTQTPSHQVTQMGQEVILRCVPISNHLYFYWYRQILGQKVEFLVSFYNNEISEKSEIFDDQFSVERPDGSNFTLKIRSTKLEDSAMYFCASSELSGAQYFGPGTRLTVT.

This clone was counted ten times or more. The CDR3: CASSLIRDTQYF. For the CDR3, the DNA is TGTGCCAGCAGCTTAATCCGGGATACGCAGTATTTT. The chain carries TRBV11-2 and TRBJ2-3; D not resolved. In germline, CDR1 is SGHAT, CDR2 FQNNGV. The CDR3 is made up of 12 amino acids. V lost 2 bases to trimming and J lost 6 bases, with 6 bases between them.

The genes are TRBV7-8 and TRBJ2-5; 10 positions match TRBD1. The CDR3 consists of 15 residues. The germline gives CDR1 SGHVS, CDR2 FQNEAQ. V gave up 5 bases and J gave up 7 bases; unmatched junction bases: 10. CDR3 residues: CASSPRDRGSGTQYF. CDR3 in DNA: TGTGCCAGCAGCCCCCGGGACAGGGGCTCCGGGACCCAGTACTTC.

Remarks on this clone: A much larger clone sits a single nucleotide away, making a read error possible. The identical CDR3 is also encoded by other nucleotide sequences in the sample. The chain combines TRBV5-1 with TRBJ2-7; D unresolved. Germline CDR1 and CDR2: SGHRS and YFSETQ. The V end lost 2 bases, the J end lost 3 bases, and 3 bases lay between the germline ends. The CDR3 is 11 amino acids. CDR3 DNA: TGCGCCAGCAGCTTAGACTACGAGCAGTACTTC. Amino acid sequence: CASSLDYEQYF.

CDR3 sequence (DNA): TGTGCCAGCAGTCGTGCCGGACAGGATAACTATGGCTACACCTTC. It specifies CASSRAGQDNYGYTF. The V and J genes are TRBV6-5 and TRBJ1-2, with 7 bases matching TRBD1. V shed 5 bases and J 1 base; nucleotides not matched to a gene: 7. The CDR3 sequence is 15 residues long. Germline CDR1 reads MNHEY; CDR2 reads SVGAGI.

The V and J genes are TRBV4-1 and TRBJ2-1; no firm D call. Germline CDR1 is MGHRA and CDR2 is YSYEKL. This CDR3 has 17 residues. V lost 0 bases and J 2 bases, leaving 14 bases between the germline ends. CDR3 residues: CASSQDSESSTYNEQFF. DNA of the CDR3: TGCGCCAGCAGCCAAGATTCAGAAAGCTCGACCTACAATGAGCAGTTCTTC.